This TCR beta chain appears in the sequencing data of a study of T cells in Graves' hyperthyroidism and ophthalmopathy. The CDR3 runs to 16 residues. Trimming stripped 2 bases from V and 4 bases from J, with 12 bases between. The V gene's germline CDR1 is SEHNR and CDR2 FQNEAQ (reference sequence). TCR beta CDR3 region amplification was performed from RNA transcripts. The HTBI primer set was used in a first-round RT-PCR of the TCR CDR3. TCRdb reprocessed the multiplex PCR reads with MiXCR, giving one entry per CDR3 protein. Found here are around 400,000 distinct CDR3 sequences, over 10% of them singletons; the top ten hold 9.2%.

V usage is TRBV7-9 and J usage is TRBJ1-6; D gene ambiguous. This clonotype was obtained from a woman aged 18-29 years with Graves' hyperthyroidism. Sequencing was carried out using blood. The CDR3 coding sequence is TGTGCCAGCAGCTTATCGGGTGTGCCGTATAATTCACCCCTCCACTTT. Its protein is CASSLSGVPYNSPLHF. The whole variable domain, remainder taken from reference TRBV7-9 and TRBJ1-6, is DTGVSQNPRHKITKRGQNVTFRCDPISEHNRLYWYRQTLGQGPEFLTYFQNEAQLEKSRLLSDRFSAERPKGSFSTLEIQRTEQGDSAMYLCASSLSGVPYNSPLHFGNGTRLTVT.